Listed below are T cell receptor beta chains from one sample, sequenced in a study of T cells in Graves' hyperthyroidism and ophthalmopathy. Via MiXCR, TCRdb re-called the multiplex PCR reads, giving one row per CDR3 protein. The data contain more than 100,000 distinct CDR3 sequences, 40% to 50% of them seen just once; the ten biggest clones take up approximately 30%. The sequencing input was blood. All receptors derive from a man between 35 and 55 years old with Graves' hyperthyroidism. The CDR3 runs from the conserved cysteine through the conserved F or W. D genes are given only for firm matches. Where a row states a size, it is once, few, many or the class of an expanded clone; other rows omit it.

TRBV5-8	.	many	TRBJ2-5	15	CASSLGVSQGETQYF	TGTGCCAGCAGCTTGGGGGTCTCCCAGGGAGAGACCCAGTACTTC
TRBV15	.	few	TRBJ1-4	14	CATSQGLLNEKLFF	TGTGCCACCAGCCAGGGTTTACTCAATGAAAAACTGTTTTTT
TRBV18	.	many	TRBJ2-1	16	CASSPTPAAGNNEQFF	TGTGCCAGCTCACCAACACCGGCGGCGGGGAACAATGAGCAGTTCTTC
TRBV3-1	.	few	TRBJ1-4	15	CASSQGGTLNEKLFF	TGTGCCAGCAGCCAAGGGGGGACATTGAATGAAAAACTGTTTTTT
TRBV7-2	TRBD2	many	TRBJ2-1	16	CASSSYSGLAVNEQFF	TGTGCCAGCAGCTCCTACTCCGGACTAGCGGTAAATGAGCAGTTCTTC
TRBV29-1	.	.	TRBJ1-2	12	CSGGGEQDGYAF	TGCAGCGGCGGGGGGGAGCAGGATGGCTACGCCTTC
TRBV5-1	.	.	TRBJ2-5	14	CASSLAGPKETQYF	TGCGCCAGCAGCTTGGCCGGACCAAAAGAGACCCAGTACTTC
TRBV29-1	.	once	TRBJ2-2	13	CSVGVGNTGELFF	TGCAGCGTTGGGGTAGGGAACACCGGGGAGCTGTTTTTT
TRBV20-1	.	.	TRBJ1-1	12	CSATQGDTEAFF	TGCAGTGCGACACAGGGCGACACTGAAGCTTTCTTT
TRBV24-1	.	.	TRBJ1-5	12	CATPGWGQPQHF	TGTGCCACCCCTGGGTGGGGACAGCCCCAGCATTTT
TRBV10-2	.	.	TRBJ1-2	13	CASSEDVLYGYTF	TGCGCCAGCAGTGAGGATGTACTTTATGGCTACACCTTC
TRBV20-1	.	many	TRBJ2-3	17	CSARDRLRSFGTDTQYF	TGCAGTGCTAGAGATCGATTGAGAAGTTTTGGCACAGATACGCAGTATTTT
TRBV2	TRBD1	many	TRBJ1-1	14	CASRHRGLNTEAFF	TGTGCCAGCAGACACAGGGGCTTGAACACTGAAGCTTTCTTT
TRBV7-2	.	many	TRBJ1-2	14	CASSFYRDDYGYTF	TGTGCCAGCAGCTTCTACAGGGATGACTATGGCTACACCTTC
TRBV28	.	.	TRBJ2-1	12	CASSRNYNEQFF	TGTGCCAGCAGCCGCAACTACAATGAGCAGTTCTTC
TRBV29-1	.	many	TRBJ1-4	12	CSVWQGGEKLFF	TGCAGCGTTTGGCAGGGTGGCGAAAAACTGTTTTTT
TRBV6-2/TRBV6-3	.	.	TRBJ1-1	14	CASSSRRENTEAFF	TGTGCCAGCAGTTCGCGACGGGAGAACACTGAAGCTTTCTTT
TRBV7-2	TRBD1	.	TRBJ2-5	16	CASSIGQGSNRETQYF	TGTGCCAGCAGCATCGGACAGGGCAGCAATAGGGAGACCCAGTACTTC
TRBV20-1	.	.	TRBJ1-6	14	CSAGAGSDNSPLHF	TGCAGTGCCGGAGCAGGGTCGGATAATTCACCCCTCCACTTT
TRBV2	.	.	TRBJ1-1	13	CASGLAVYFEAFF	TGTGCCAGCGGACTAGCGGTCTACTTTGAAGCTTTCTTT
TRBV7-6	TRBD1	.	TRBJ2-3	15	CASSPGQIGADTQYF	TGCGCCAGCAGCCCGGGACAGATAGGCGCAGATACGCAGTATTTT
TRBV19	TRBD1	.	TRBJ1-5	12	CASRLDRGSQHF	TGTGCCAGTAGACTCGACAGGGGGTCCCAGCATTTT
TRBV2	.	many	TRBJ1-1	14	CASRRGLGNTEAFF	TGTGCCAGCAGGCGAGGGCTGGGGAACACTGAAGCTTTCTTT
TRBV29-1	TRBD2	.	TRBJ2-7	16	CSVGGGLAGGLYEQYF	TGCAGCGTTGGAGGAGGGCTAGCGGGAGGGCTATACGAGCAGTACTTC
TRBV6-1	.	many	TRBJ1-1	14	CASSGTGLSAEAFF	TGTGCCAGCAGTGGAACAGGGCTGAGCGCTGAAGCTTTCTTT
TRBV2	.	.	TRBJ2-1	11	CASSEPGEQFF	TGTGCCAGCAGTGAACCGGGGGAGCAGTTCTTC
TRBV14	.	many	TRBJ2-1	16	CASSQELIGVFNEQFF	TGTGCCAGCAGCCAAGAGCTCATAGGGGTGTTCAATGAGCAGTTCTTC
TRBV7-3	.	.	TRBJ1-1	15	CASSWTASGGTEASF	TGTGCCAGCAGCTGGACAGCGAGCGGGGGCACTGAAGCTTCCTTT
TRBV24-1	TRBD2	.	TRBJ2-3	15	CATSRTSGRLDTQYF	TGTGCCACCAGCCGGACTAGCGGGAGATTAGATACGCAGTATTTT
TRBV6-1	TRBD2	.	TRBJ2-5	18	CASGYHLLAGGLEETQYF	TGTGCCAGCGGTTACCATCTGCTAGCGGGAGGGCTTGAAGAGACCCAGTACTTC
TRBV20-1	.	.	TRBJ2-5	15	CSARGVRTFEETQYF	TGCAGTGCTAGGGGGGTTAGGACCTTCGAAGAGACCCAGTACTTC
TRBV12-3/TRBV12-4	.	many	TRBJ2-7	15	CASSSGTFYRDEQYF	TGTGCCAGCAGTTCCGGGACCTTTTACCGGGACGAGCAGTACTTC
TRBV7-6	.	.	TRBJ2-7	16	CASSQDGRGVGYEQYF	TGTGCCAGCAGCCAAGATGGTAGGGGGGTGGGCTACGAGCAGTACTTC
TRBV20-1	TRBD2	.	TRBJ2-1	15	CSARGGREVYNEQFF	TGCAGTGCTAGGGGGGGGAGGGAGGTCTACAATGAGCAGTTCTTC
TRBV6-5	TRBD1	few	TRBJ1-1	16	CASSLPGQGRNTEAFF	TGTGCCAGCAGTTTACCGGGACAGGGGAGGAACACTGAAGCTTTCTTT
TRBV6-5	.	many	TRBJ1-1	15	CATLRDGGMNTEAFF	TGTGCCACCCTCCGGGACGGCGGGATGAACACTGAAGCTTTCTTT
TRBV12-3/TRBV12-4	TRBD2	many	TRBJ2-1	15	CASIAGGRLYNEQFF	TGTGCCAGCATTGCGGGAGGGCGCCTATACAATGAGCAGTTCTTC
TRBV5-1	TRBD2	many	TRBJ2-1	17	CASSLLLAGVGYNEQFF	TGCGCCAGCAGCTTGCTCCTAGCGGGAGTAGGCTACAATGAGCAGTTCTTC
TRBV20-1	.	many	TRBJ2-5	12	CSARPGEETQYF	TGCAGTGCTCGACCAGGGGAAGAGACCCAGTACTTC
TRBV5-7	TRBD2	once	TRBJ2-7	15	CASSPGTSGTYEQYF	TGTGCCAGCAGCCCCGGGACTAGCGGGACCTACGAGCAGTACTTC
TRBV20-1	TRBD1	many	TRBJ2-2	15	CSAYNRGSHTGELFF	TGCAGTGCTTACAACAGGGGATCTCACACCGGGGAGCTGTTTTTT
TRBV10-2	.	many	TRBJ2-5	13	CASSESPEETQYF	TGCGCCAGCAGTGAGAGCCCGGAAGAGACCCAGTACTTC
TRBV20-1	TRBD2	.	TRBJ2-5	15	CSAGGFGDSQETQYF	TGCAGTGCCGGGGGGTTCGGGGACTCGCAAGAGACCCAGTACTTC
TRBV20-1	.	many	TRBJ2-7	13	CSVNGHRTYEQYF	TGCAGTGTCAACGGGCACCGAACCTACGAGCAGTACTTC
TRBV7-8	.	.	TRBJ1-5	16	CASSLASRTVNLPQHF	TGTGCCAGCAGCTTAGCCTCAAGGACTGTCAATCTGCCCCAGCATTTT
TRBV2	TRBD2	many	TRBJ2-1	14	CASTERGGLNEQFF	TGTGCCAGCACTGAGCGGGGGGGCCTAAATGAGCAGTTCTTC
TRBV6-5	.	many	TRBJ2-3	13	CASSWISSDTQYF	TGTGCCAGCAGTTGGATCAGTTCAGATACGCAGTATTTT
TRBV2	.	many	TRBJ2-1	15	CASSSRGPSYNEQFF	TGTGCCAGCAGTTCCCGGGGCCCCTCCTACAATGAGCAGTTCTTC
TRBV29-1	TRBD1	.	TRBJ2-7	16	CSVEGDGTGGSYEQYF	TGCAGCGTTGAAGGGGATGGGACAGGGGGCTCTTACGAGCAGTACTTC
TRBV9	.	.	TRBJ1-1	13	CASSQGGDTEAFF	TGTGCCAGCAGCCAAGGGGGGGACACTGAAGCTTTCTTT
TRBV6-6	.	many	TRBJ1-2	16	CASSYSKGTGRDGYTF	TGTGCCAGCAGTTACTCGAAAGGCACAGGGAGAGATGGCTACACCTTC
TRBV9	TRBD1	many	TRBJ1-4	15	CASSAHRGHDEKLFF	TGTGCCAGCAGCGCGCACAGGGGGCATGATGAAAAACTGTTTTTT
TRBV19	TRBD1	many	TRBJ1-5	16	CASSILGTGGIQPQHF	TGTGCCAGTAGTATCCTGGGGACAGGGGGCATACAGCCCCAGCATTTT
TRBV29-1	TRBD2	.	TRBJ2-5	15	CSVERPSGEGETQYF	TGCAGCGTTGAGCGCCCTAGCGGGGAGGGAGAGACCCAGTACTTC
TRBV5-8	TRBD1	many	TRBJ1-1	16	CASSLAGRGLGTEAFF	TGTGCCAGCAGCTTGGCCGGCAGGGGGCTGGGCACTGAAGCTTTCTTT
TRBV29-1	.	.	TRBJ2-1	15	CSVDDLTVPYNEQFF	TGCAGCGTTGACGACTTGACAGTCCCATACAATGAGCAGTTCTTC
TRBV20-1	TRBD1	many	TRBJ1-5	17	CSARDRRQGAGNQPQHF	TGCAGTGCTAGAGATCGGCGACAGGGGGCAGGCAATCAGCCCCAGCATTTT
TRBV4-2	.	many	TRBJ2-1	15	CASSQDLGTYNEQFF	TGTGCCAGCAGCCAAGATTTGGGGACATACAATGAGCAGTTCTTC
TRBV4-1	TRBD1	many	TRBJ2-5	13	CASSRDRQETQYF	TGCGCCAGCAGTCGGGACAGGCAAGAGACCCAGTACTTC